This T cell receptor (beta chain) was sequenced during a study of neurological immune-mediated disorders. The time point was: technical triplicate 1. Template-switch 5'RACE cDNA synthesis added a 10-nucleotide unique molecular identifier. TCRdb re-called the 5' RACE reads with MiXCR, one entry per CDR3 protein. The repertoire consists of 30,000 to 40,000 distinct CDR3 sequences, with 11% occurring once and the leading ten covering approximately 3.5%. This clonotype was picked up many times. Sample: PBMCs. This receptor was obtained from a man aged 55 to 70 with HTLV-1-associated myelopathy (HAM/TSP).

The CDR3 nucleotides are TGCAGCGTTGGAGGGACAGGGGTTAATGAAAAACTGTTTTTT. Translating it yields CSVGGTGVNEKLFF. This chain uses TRBV29-1 with TRBJ1-4; the match to TRBD1 covers 10 bases. The CDR3 has 14 residues. CDR1 and CDR2 from the germline V gene are SQVTM and ANQGSEA. V was pared by 4 bases and J by 4 bases, with 3 bases of the junction left unmatched.